The 32 T cell receptor beta chains presented below share a single source sample, sequenced in a study. TRBV12-4/TRBJ1-2 clonotypes were amplified with adaptor-ligated barcode primers. TCRdb re-called the multiplex PCR reads with MiXCR, one entry per CDR3 protein. The sample includes a few thousand distinct CDR3 sequences, about a fifth of them seen just once. Treg sorting used a CD4+CD25+CD127-/low gate. Sequences were obtained from Tregs sorted from blood. The receptors derive from a female donor with breast cancer.

As regards this clonotype: A read error may be the cause here, since a much bigger clone is one base away. J is TRBJ1-2 and V is TRBV12-3 or TRBV12-4; D gene uncertain. The CDR3 runs to 14 residues. V lost 4 bases to trimming and J lost 0 bases, with 9 bases between them. CDR3: CASSSLGTNYGYTF. CDR3 DNA: TGTGCCAGCAGTTCTTTGGGAACTAACTATGGCTACACCTTC.

By sample fraction, this clonotype is large. V is TRBV12-3 or TRBV12-4 and J is TRBJ1-2, with 7 positions matching TRBD1. The CDR3 sequence is 14 residues long. The junction had 5 bases not matched to a gene; V was cut back by 4 bases and J by 3 bases. CDR3 DNA sequence: TGTGCCAGCAGTTCGACCGGGACAGACTATGGCTACACCTTC. As protein: CASSSTGTDYGYTF.

Within the sample, this clonotype is medium-sized. The V call is TRBV12-3 or TRBV12-4, the J call TRBJ1-2, with TRBD1 matching 8 bases. The CDR3 contains 14 residues. The junction had 4 bases not matched to a gene; V was cut back by 1 base and J by 6 bases. CDR3 in amino acids: CASSLVKTGDGYTF. The CDR3 DNA reads as TGTGCCAGCAGTTTAGTAAAGACAGGGGATGGCTACACCTTC.

Within the sample, this clonotype is medium-sized. This chain connects TRBV12-3 or TRBV12-4 to TRBJ1-2; TRBD1 matches at 7 bases. V was pared by 3 bases and J by 7 bases, with 11 bases of the junction left unmatched. This CDR3 comprises 15 residues. CDR3 in DNA: TGTGCCAGCAGTTTTGGTTACAGGGGTCATTTTGGCTACACCTTC. Translation gives CASSFGYRGHFGYTF.

This clonotype is labeled medium-sized (0.01 to 0.1%). V usage is TRBV12-3 or TRBV12-4 and J usage is TRBJ1-2; D uncertain. The CDR3 length is 12 residues. With 7 bases removed from V and 5 bases from J, the gap between germline ends came to 11 bases. CDR3 sequence: CASKGNEYGYTF. The CDR3 region has the DNA TGTGCCAGCAAGGGCAACGAATATGGCTACACCTTC.

Relative to its sample, this clonotype is medium-sized. J is TRBJ1-2 and V is TRBV12-3 or TRBV12-4, with unresolved D. The V and J ends lost 3 bases and 8 bases respectively, with 16 bases between them. The CDR3 sequence is 14 residues long. CDR3 loop: CASSFARTEGGYTF. The DNA for the CDR3 is TGTGCCAGCAGTTTCGCACGGACTGAGGGCGGCTACACCTTC.

On this clonotype: A much more abundant neighbour one base away suggests this may be a read error. The chain combines TRBV12-3 or TRBV12-4 with TRBJ1-2; 8 bases fit TRBD1. CDR3 length: 13 residues. J was trimmed by 6 bases and V by 4 bases; bases with no gene match: 4. For the CDR3, the DNA is TGTGCCAGCAGTTCGACAGGGGCGGATGGCTACACCTTC. It is translated as CASSSTGADGYTF.

J is TRBJ1-2 and V is TRBV12-3 or TRBV12-4, with D perhaps matching TRBD1 (5 bases). V was clipped by 3 bases and J by 13 bases, with 21 bases between them. The CDR3 is made up of 14 amino acids. DNA for the CDR3: TGTGCCAGCAGTTTCGGGACGCCCGTCGGCCGCTGCACCTTC. Amino acids: CASSFGTPVGRCTF.

This clonotype is judged medium-sized. This rearrangement joins TRBV12-3 or TRBV12-4 to TRBJ1-2, with TRBD1 identical over 8 bases. The CDR3 totals 15 residues. V lost 3 bases to trimming and J lost 4 bases; unmatched junction nucleotides: 7. The CDR3 region has the DNA TGTGCCAGCAGTTTTGGACAGGGAAGTGCCTATGGCTACACCTTC. Its translation: CASSFGQGSAYGYTF.

This clonotype counts as medium-sized. This rearrangement joins TRBV12-3 or TRBV12-4 to TRBJ1-2; 9 bases are shared with TRBD1. This CDR3 has 15 residues. V lost 5 bases to trimming and J lost 7 bases; unmatched junction nucleotides: 11. Here the CDR3 reads CASSPQPGQGFGYTF. In DNA form, the CDR3 reads TGTGCCAGCAGTCCCCAGCCCGGACAGGGGTTTGGCTACACCTTC.

This clonotype is labeled as medium-sized. The V call is TRBV12-3 or TRBV12-4, the J call TRBJ1-2; D gene unclear. The CDR3 has 12 amino acids. V lost 5 bases, J lost 5 bases, and 9 bases lay in between. The CDR3 loop reads CASSRASYGYTF. The CDR3 DNA follows: TGTGCCAGCAGTCGGGCCAGTTATGGCTACACCTTC.

This clonotype qualifies as medium-sized. The CDR3 loop reads CASSPVGRDRDYGYTF. CDR3 DNA: TGTGCCAGCAGCCCTGTGGGCCGGGACAGGGACTATGGCTACACCTTC. This rearrangement joins TRBV12-3 or TRBV12-4 to TRBJ1-2, with 9 bases fitting TRBD1. The CDR3 runs 16 residues. V shed 6 bases, J shed 3 bases, and the junction held 11 bases outside the gene matches.

This clonotype was found a few times. This may be a read error: a much more frequent sequence differs by one nucleotide. V is TRBV12-3 or TRBV12-4 and J is TRBJ1-2; TRBD1 is a possible D gene (5 bases). The CDR3 has 13 residues. CDR3: CASSDRRTRGCTF. The CDR3, as DNA: TGTGCCAGCAGCGACAGACGGACCAGAGGCTGCACCTTC.

This clonotype counts as medium-sized. The rearrangement joins TRBV12-3 or TRBV12-4 to TRBJ1-2, with D uncertain. Trimming stripped 5 bases from V and 4 bases from J, with 5 bases between. This CDR3 is 11 amino acids long. CDR3 bases: TGTGCCAGCAGTACCTCCTATGGCTACACCTTC. Translating it yields CASSTSYGYTF.

Sample share makes this clonotype large (0.1 to 1%). The J gene is TRBJ1-2, the V gene TRBV12-3 or TRBV12-4, with D possibly being TRBD1 (5 bases). Between the trimmed V and J ends, which lost 5 bases and 7 bases, there was a span of 17 bases. This CDR3 has 14 residues. The CDR3 region is CASSTGTPMSGYTF. CDR3 DNA: TGTGCCAGCAGTACCGGGACGCCCATGAGTGGCTACACCTTC.

By share, this clonotype ranks as medium-sized (0.01 to 0.1%). CDR3 sequence reads: CASSSTTGVHGYTF. The CDR3 coding sequence is TGTGCCAGCAGCTCAACTACAGGGGTCCATGGCTACACCTTC. The gene calls are TRBV12-3 or TRBV12-4 and TRBJ1-2, with TRBD1 identical over 7 bases. Losses at the gene ends were 6 bases for V and 6 bases for J; bases not matched to a gene: 10. The CDR3 consists of 14 residues.

In this sample, this clonotype turned up a few times. This sequence may be a read error, since a much larger clone differs from it by one base. The genes are TRBV12-3 or TRBV12-4 and TRBJ1-2; D gene uncertain. Trimming pared 2 bases from V and 5 bases from J, leaving 12 bases between. This CDR3 spans 14 amino acids. The CDR3 loop is CASSLSSPMYGYTF. The CDR3 bases are TGTGCCAGCAGTTTATCCAGTCCCATGTATGGCTACACCTTC.

By sample fraction, this clonotype is medium-sized. The gene calls are TRBV12-3 or TRBV12-4 and TRBJ1-2; D gene uncertain. V was cut by 4 bases and J by 1 base, with 7 bases left in between. The CDR3 has 13 residues. CDR3 sequence: CASSYGVNYGYTF. CDR3 in DNA: TGTGCCAGCAGTTACGGCGTTAACTATGGCTACACCTTC.

This clonotype is labeled as medium-sized. The rearrangement joins TRBV12-3 or TRBV12-4 to TRBJ1-2; no reliable D call. The CDR3 runs 13 residues. The germline V and J ends were trimmed by 2 bases and 4 bases, with 8 bases remaining between them. The CDR3 loop is CASSLRKFYGYTF. The DNA of the CDR3 is TGTGCCAGCAGTTTACGGAAGTTCTATGGCTACACCTTC.

In its sample, this clonotype ranks as medium-sized. The chain joins TRBV12-3 or TRBV12-4 to TRBJ1-2; TRBD1 matches 8 bases. This CDR3 is 12 amino acids long. V dropped 5 bases and J dropped 7; count of bases not matched to a gene: 3. Here the CDR3 reads CASSPGTGGYTF. For the CDR3, the DNA is TGTGCCAGCAGTCCAGGGACAGGTGGCTACACCTTC.

This clonotype is labeled as medium-sized. The rearrangement uses TRBV12-3 or TRBV12-4 and TRBJ1-2; D might be TRBD1 (6 bases). This CDR3 is 14 amino acids long. The V end lost 4 bases, the J end lost 4 bases, and 13 bases lay between the germline ends. Written as DNA, the CDR3 is TGTGCCAGCAGTTATGTGACAGGAGCCTATGGCTACACCTTC. Translated, it gives CASSYVTGAYGYTF.

By proportion, this clonotype is medium-sized. V gene TRBV12-3 or TRBV12-4 combines with J gene TRBJ1-2, with D possibly matching TRBD1 (5 bases). V shed 3 bases and J shed 4 bases, with 12 bases lying between them. The CDR3 covers 14 residues. The CDR3 DNA reads as TGTGCCAGCAGTTTTGGGACCAATAGCTATGGCTACACCTTC. Its protein is CASSFGTNSYGYTF.

The chain joins TRBV12-3 or TRBV12-4 to TRBJ1-2; a possible D gene is TRBD1 (5 bases). V shed 2 bases and J shed 6 bases, with 10 bases lying between them. There are 13 residues in the CDR3. This CDR3 is CASSLTGGDGYTF. The CDR3 bases are TGTGCCAGCAGTTTAACAGGTGGCGATGGCTACACCTTC.

The sample holds a few counts of this clonotype. A much larger clone differs from this one at a single base, so this may be a read error. V usage is TRBV12-3 or TRBV12-4 and J usage is TRBJ1-2; D unclear. The CDR3 is 12 amino acids. CDR3 sequence reads: CAGSPGFYGYTF. In DNA, the CDR3 is TGTGCCGGCAGCCCAGGTTTCTATGGCTACACCTTC.

Note on this clonotype: This clone may be a read error of a much larger clone one base away. DNA for the CDR3: TGTGCCGGCAGTTTAATCGGGAGGAGTGGCTACACCTTC. Amino acid sequence: CAGSLIGRSGYTF. The gene calls are TRBV12-3 or TRBV12-4 and TRBJ1-2, with no clear D. This CDR3 is 13 amino acids long.

This clonotype is labeled medium-sized. The chain combines TRBV12-3 or TRBV12-4 with TRBJ1-2; TRBD1 agrees at 7 bases. With 3 bases clipped from V and 4 bases from J, the junction kept 5 bases outside the gene matches. The CDR3 covers 14 residues. The CDR3 nucleotides read TGTGCCAGCAGTTTCCTCGGGACAGCCTATGGCTACACCTTC. As protein: CASSFLGTAYGYTF.

Concerning this clonotype itself: The junction departs from germline at one end; a sequencing error may be responsible. This chain joins TRBV12-3 or TRBV12-4 and TRBJ1-2, with D perhaps matching TRBD1 (6 bases). The CDR3 is made up of 12 amino acids. The CDR3 DNA is TGTGCCGGCAGCCTCGGACAGACCTACTACACCTTC. Protein product: CAGSLGQTYYTF.

This clonotype is labeled medium-sized (0.01 to 0.1%). The V and J genes are TRBV12-3 or TRBV12-4 and TRBJ1-2; tentatively, D is TRBD1 (5 bases). The CDR3 is made up of 14 amino acids. Trimming pared 7 bases from V and 4 bases from J, leaving 16 bases between. The CDR3 DNA follows: TGTGCCAGCATAGGGCGGGACCCACTCTATGGCTACACCTTC. Protein: CASIGRDPLYGYTF.

This clonotype is large by share. V usage is TRBV12-3 or TRBV12-4 and J usage is TRBJ1-2, with a weak D call TRBD1 (6 bases). The V end lost 5 bases, the J end lost 5 bases, and 9 bases lay between the germline ends. The CDR3 loop spans 12 amino acids. In DNA, the CDR3 is TGTGCCAGCAGTCTGACAGGTTATGGCTACACCTTC. This encodes CASSLTGYGYTF.

This clonotype is categorized as medium-sized (0.01 to 0.1%). CDR3 DNA sequence: TGTGCCAGCAGCGAATCTAACTATGGCTACACCTTC. Translating it yields CASSESNYGYTF. The chain combines TRBV12-3 or TRBV12-4 with TRBJ1-2; D is unresolved. Trimming cost V 6 bases and J 0 bases, with 5 bases left between them. The CDR3 sequence is 12 residues long.

Comments on this clonotype: Because the CDR3 is missing its conserved closing phenylalanine or tryptophan, this is likely a read error. The rearrangement uses TRBV12-3 or TRBV12-4 and TRBJ1-2; D ambiguous. The ends were cut back, 6 bases at V and 7 bases at J, with 15 bases in the middle. This CDR3 contains 13 residues. In DNA, the CDR3 is TGTGCCAGCAGCCTAGGGAGAGAGTTTGGCTACACCTGC. This gives the protein CASSLGREFGYTC.

This clonotype is deemed medium-sized. J is TRBJ1-2 and V is TRBV12-3 or TRBV12-4, with D hard to call. This CDR3 is 13 amino acids long. V was pared by 1 base and J by 4 bases, with 7 bases between. Written as DNA, the CDR3 is TGTGCCAGCAGTTTAGGTGCCGTCTATGGCTACACCTTC. This codes for CASSLGAVYGYTF.